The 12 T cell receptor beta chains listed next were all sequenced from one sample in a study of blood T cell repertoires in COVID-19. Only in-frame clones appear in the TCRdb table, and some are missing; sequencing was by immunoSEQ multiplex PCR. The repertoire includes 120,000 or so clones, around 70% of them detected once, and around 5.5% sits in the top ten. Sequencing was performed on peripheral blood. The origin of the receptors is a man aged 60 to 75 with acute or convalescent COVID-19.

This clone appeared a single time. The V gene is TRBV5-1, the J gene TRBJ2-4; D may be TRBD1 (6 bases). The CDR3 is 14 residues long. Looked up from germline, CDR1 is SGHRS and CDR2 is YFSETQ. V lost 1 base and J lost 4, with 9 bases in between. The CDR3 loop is CASSLPTGKNIQYF. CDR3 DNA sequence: TGCGCCAGCAGCTTGCCAACAGGGAAAAACATTCAGTACTTC.

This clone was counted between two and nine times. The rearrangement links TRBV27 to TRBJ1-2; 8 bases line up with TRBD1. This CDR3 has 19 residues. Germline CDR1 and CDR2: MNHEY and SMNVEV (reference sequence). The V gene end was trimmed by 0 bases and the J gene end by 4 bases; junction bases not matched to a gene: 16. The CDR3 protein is CASSLSRSLADRGGYGYTF. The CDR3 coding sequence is TGTGCCAGCAGTTTATCGCGCTCTCTCGCCGACAGGGGAGGCTATGGCTACACCTTC.

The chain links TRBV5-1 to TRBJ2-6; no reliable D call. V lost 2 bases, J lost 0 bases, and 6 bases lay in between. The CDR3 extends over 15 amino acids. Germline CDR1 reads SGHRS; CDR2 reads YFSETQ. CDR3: CASSLLISGANVLTF. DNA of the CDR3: TGCGCCAGCAGCTTACTGATCTCTGGGGCCAACGTCCTGACTTTC. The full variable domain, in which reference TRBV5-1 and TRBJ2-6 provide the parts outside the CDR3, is KAGVTQTPRYLIKTRGQQVTLSCSPISGHRSVSWYQQTPGQGLQFLFEYFSETQRNKGNFPGRFSGRQFSNSRSEMNVSTLELGDSALYLCASSLLISGANVLTFGAGSRLTVL.

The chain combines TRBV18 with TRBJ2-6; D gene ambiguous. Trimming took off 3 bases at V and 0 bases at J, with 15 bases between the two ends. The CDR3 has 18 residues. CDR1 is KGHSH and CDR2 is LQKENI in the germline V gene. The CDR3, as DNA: TGTGCCAGCTCACCGTCCCAACCCACTCTCTCTGGGGCCAACGTCCTGACTTTC. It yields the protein CASSPSQPTLSGANVLTF.

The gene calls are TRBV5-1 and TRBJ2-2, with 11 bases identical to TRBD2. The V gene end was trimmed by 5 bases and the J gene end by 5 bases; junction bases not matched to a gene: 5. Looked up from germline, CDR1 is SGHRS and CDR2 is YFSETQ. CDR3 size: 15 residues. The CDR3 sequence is CASRPTSGRTGELFF. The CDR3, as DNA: TGCGCCAGCAGACCAACTAGCGGGAGAACCGGGGAGCTGTTTTTT. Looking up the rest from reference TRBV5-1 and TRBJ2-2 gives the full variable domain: KAGVTQTPRYLIKTRGQQVTLSCSPISGHRSVSWYQQTPGQGLQFLFEYFSETQRNKGNFPGRFSGRQFSNSRSEMNVSTLELGDSALYLCASRPTSGRTGELFFGEGSRLTVL.

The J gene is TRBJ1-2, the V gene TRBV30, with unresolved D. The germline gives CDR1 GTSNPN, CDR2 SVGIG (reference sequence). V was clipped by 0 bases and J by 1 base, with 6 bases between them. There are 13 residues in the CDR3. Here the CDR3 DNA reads TGTGCCTGGAGTGTCGTAGTTAACTATGGCTACACCTTC. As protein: CAWSVVVNYGYTF.

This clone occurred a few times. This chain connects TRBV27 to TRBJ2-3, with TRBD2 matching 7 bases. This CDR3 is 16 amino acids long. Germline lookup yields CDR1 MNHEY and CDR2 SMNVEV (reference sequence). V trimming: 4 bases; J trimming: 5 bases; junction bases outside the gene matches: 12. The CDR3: CASSSPRGGPVDTQYF. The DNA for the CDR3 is TGTGCCAGCAGTTCTCCAAGGGGAGGGCCGGTAGATACGCAGTATTTT.

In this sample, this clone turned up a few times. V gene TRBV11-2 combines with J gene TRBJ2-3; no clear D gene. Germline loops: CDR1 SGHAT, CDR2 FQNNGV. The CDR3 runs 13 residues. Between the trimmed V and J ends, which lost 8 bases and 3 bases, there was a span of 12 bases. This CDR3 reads CASRQGRTDTQYF. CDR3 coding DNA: TGTGCCAGCCGACAAGGAAGGACAGATACGCAGTATTTT.

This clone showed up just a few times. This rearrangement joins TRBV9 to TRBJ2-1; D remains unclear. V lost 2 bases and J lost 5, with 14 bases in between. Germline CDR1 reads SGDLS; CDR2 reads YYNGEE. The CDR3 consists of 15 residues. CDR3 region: CASSVTWARNNEQFF. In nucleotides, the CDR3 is TGTGCCAGCAGCGTCACGTGGGCCCGTAACAATGAGCAGTTCTTC.

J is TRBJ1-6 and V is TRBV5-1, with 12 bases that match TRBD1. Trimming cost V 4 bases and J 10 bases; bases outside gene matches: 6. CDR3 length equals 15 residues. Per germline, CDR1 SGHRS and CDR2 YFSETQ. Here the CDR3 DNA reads TGCGCCAGCAGCAAGGGACAGGGGGCAAAATCACCCCTCCACTTT. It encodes CASSKGQGAKSPLHF.

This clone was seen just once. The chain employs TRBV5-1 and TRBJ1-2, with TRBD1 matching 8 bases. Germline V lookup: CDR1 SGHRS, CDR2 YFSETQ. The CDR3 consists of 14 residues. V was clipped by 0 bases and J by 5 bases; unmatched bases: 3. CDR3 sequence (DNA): TGCGCCAGCAGCTTGGACAGGGGGGAGTATGGCTACACCTTC. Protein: CASSLDRGEYGYTF.

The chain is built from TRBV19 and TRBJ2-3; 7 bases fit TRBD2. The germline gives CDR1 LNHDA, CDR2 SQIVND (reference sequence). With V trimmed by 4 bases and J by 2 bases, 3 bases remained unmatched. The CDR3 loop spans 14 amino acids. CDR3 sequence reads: CASSRTSYTDTQYF. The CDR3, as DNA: TGTGCCAGTAGTAGGACTAGTTACACAGATACGCAGTATTTT.